These T cell receptor beta chains were read from a single sample in a study of CD8+CD57+ T cells in acquired aplastic anemia. TCRdb used MiXCR to reprocess the reads, holding one entry per CDR3 protein. The repertoire holds about 260,000 distinct CDR3 sequences, 70% to 85% seen once, with 35% to 50% in the top ten. Sequenced sample: sorted CD4+, CD8+, or CD8+CD57+ T cells (not recorded which) from PBMCs. Every receptor here comes from a human donor with aplastic anemia. CDR3s include the opening cysteine and the closing phenylalanine or tryptophan. A D gene is named only where the DNA matches it firmly. Clone size, where shown, is once, few, many, or a class for clones that have expanded.

D	J	V	size	DNA	CDR3
-	TRBJ2-5	TRBV9	-	TGTGCCAGCAGCGGGGGGACCGCCCGAGATCAGCCCCACTTC	CASSGGTARDQPHF
TRBD2	TRBJ2-1	TRBV10-1	-	TGCGCCAGCAGGGGAGGGGACGCGGATGAGCAGTTCTTC	CASRGGDADEQFF
-	TRBJ1-3	TRBV15	-	TGTGCCACCAGCAACTTAAGACCGAGCGGGAACACCATATATTTT	CATSNLRPSGNTIYF
TRBD2	TRBJ2-1	TRBV5-6	-	TGTGCCAGCAGCTTGGGCGCGGGCGGGGGTGGTGAGCAGTTCTTC	CASSLGAGGGGEQFF
-	TRBJ2-5	TRBV7-8	-	TGTGCCAGCAGCGTAGGGACCGATACGCAGTCTTATTACTTC	CASSVGTDTQSYYF
-	TRBJ1-6	TRBV7-8	-	TGTGCCAGCAGCTTTAATCCAGACAAGACAGCCCTTTCCTTT	CASSFNPDKTALSF
-	TRBJ2-2	TRBV25-1	-	TGTGCCAGCAGTGAGGGAAGGGGCACCGGGGAGCAGTTTTTT	CASSEGRGTGEQFF
-	TRBJ2-1	TRBV7-8	-	TGTGCCAGCAGCTTAGCGGCAGGGGCAAGTACGGAGCAGTTCTTC	CASSLAAGASTEQFF
-	TRBJ1-1	TRBV7-8	-	TGTGCCAGCAGCTTAGCGGGGAGACGGAATACTCAGGATTTCTTT	CASSLAGRRNTQDFF
TRBD2	TRBJ2-1	TRBV5-5	-	TGTGCCAGCAGCGTGGGCAGCGGGGGAACGAGCTCCTACAATGAGCAGTTCTTC	CASSVGSGGTSSYNEQFF
TRBD2	TRBJ2-1	TRBV7-2	few	TGTGCCAGCAGCTTGCAAAGGGGCGGGGGGTGTGATGAGCAGTTCTTC	CASSLQRGGGCDEQFF
TRBD2	TRBJ2-1	TRBV11-1	-	TGTGCCAGCAGCTTTCAAAGAAGCGGGGGGGCGCGAAGATACGAGCAGTTCTTC	CASSFQRSGGARRYEQFF
-	TRBJ2-3	TRBV7-9	-	TGTGCCAGCAGCCCCTTGAGTAGCACAGATAGGGAGTATTTT	CASSPLSSTDREYF
-	TRBJ2-7	TRBV5-6	few	TGTGCCAGCAGCTTGGAGAGGGGTGGATACGAGCAGTACTTC	CASSLERGGYEQYF
-	TRBJ2-5	TRBV7-8	-	TGTGCCAGCAGCTTTTATCCAGACGACACAGCCCTTGCCACCCAGTACTTC	CASSFYPDDTALATQYF
-	TRBJ2-6	TRBV11-1	-	TGTGCCAGCAGCCTCTGGCGCACTGGGGCCAACGTCCTGACTTTC	CASSLWRTGANVLTF
-	TRBJ2-7	TRBV7-3	-	TGTGCCAGCAGCAGAGCCGCCGACGTCGGGTACGAGCAGTACTTC	CASSRAADVGYEQYF
-	TRBJ2-7	TRBV7-9	-	TGTGCCAGCAGTGAGGCACAGGCTTACTACGAGCAGTACTTC	CASSEAQAYYEQYF
-	TRBJ2-3	TRBV7-7	-	TGTGCTAGCAGGATAGGGGCAGGTCCCCTGACGCTGTCTTTT	CASRIGAGPLTLSF
-	TRBJ1-2	TRBV29-1	once	-	CSVVNRAMATPSSPLYGYTF
-	TRBJ1-6	TRBV2	few	TGTGCCAGCAGCACAGGGAGGGATAATTCACCCCTCCACTTT	CASSTGRDNSPLHF
TRBD2	TRBJ2-3	TRBV2	-	TGTGCCGCACCAGCGGGGACTAGCGGGTTTGGGCCTAGCACAGATACGCAGTATTTT	CAAPAGTSGFGPSTDTQYF
-	TRBJ2-3	TRBV5-4	many	TGTGCCAGCAGCGTTACTAGCGATACGCAGTATTTT	CASSVTSDTQYF
-	TRBJ1-1	TRBV15	few	TGTGCCACCAGCGGCCGGGGCCTAGCCTCAGAAGCTGAAGCTTTCTTT	CATSGRGLASEAEAFF
-	TRBJ2-5	TRBV11-1	once	TGTGCCAGCAGCTTAGATACGCAGTGCGGTGGGGAGACCCAGTACTTC	CASSLDTQCGGETQYF
-	TRBJ1-1	TRBV7-9	once	TGTGCCAGCAGCTTAGCACGGGGCGCGAACAATGAAGACTTCTTT	CASSLARGANNEDFF
-	TRBJ1-2	TRBV19	-	TGTGCCAGTAGCCCACCGCCCGGGGTGGGTTATGGCTACACCTTC	CASSPPPGVGYGYTF
TRBD1	TRBJ2-3	TRBV7-8	-	TGTGCCAGCAGCTCCGGGACAGGTTATGATAAGCCCTACTTT	CASSSGTGYDKPYF
-	TRBJ1-6	TRBV9	-	TGTGCCAGCAGCGTAGGGGCAGATACGCATAATTTTCGCCTCCACTTT	CASSVGADTHNFRLHF
-	TRBJ2-3	TRBV5-5	-	TGTGCCAGCAGCCCCGAGGGACGTCCCGATACGCAGTATTTT	CASSPEGRPDTQYF
-	TRBJ2-5	TRBV14	-	TGTGCCAGCAGCGAATACACAAGAGAAAAGCAACAGTACTTC	CASSEYTREKQQYF
-	TRBJ1-1	TRBV9	-	TGTGCCAGCAGCTTATACCAGAGCTCCTACAACACGCAAGCTTTCTTT	CASSLYQSSYNTQAFF
-	TRBJ2-3	TRBV7-9	once	-	CASSVGRGTGYF
TRBD1	TRBJ2-5	TRBV7-9	-	TGTGCCGGCCAGGGGGCTACGGAGACCGAGTACCAGTGGTTC	CAGQGATETEYQWF
-	TRBJ1-5	TRBV7-3	-	TGTGCCAGCAGCTCGGCCGGAGGTCTCTCTACGCAGCATTTT	CASSSAGGLSTQHF
-	TRBJ2-3	TRBV7-8	few	TGTGCCAGCAGCTCCGGGGTTACGGGTGGACAGTTCTACTTT	CASSSGVTGGQFYF
-	TRBJ1-5	TRBV19	few	TGTGCCAGTAGTATGGGCGTTGAGGGCAATCAGCCCCAGCACTTT	CASSMGVEGNQPQHF
-	TRBJ1-2	TRBV7-6	-	TGTGCCAGCAGCTTAGCGCACGACGCAAAAGAAAACCGCTACACCTTC	CASSLAHDAKENRYTF
-	TRBJ2-1	TRBV15	-	TGTGCCACCGGGGGCCGCGGGAGTAGGGATGAGCAGTTCTTC	CATGGRGSRDEQFF
TRBD1	TRBJ1-2	TRBV7-9	-	TGTGCCAGCAGCCAGAGACAGGGAGGACCTTCGGGCAGTACCTTC	CASSQRQGGPSGSTF
TRBD1	TRBJ2-3	TRBV9	-	TGTGCCAGCAGCGAGGCAGGGGGAGATGCCAACGACTTT	CASSEAGGDANDF
-	TRBJ2-1	TRBV2	-	TGTGCCAGCAGTGATGGGGGGGCAATTGAGCAGTTCTTC	CASSDGGAIEQFF
-	TRBJ1-6	TRBV20-1	-	TGCAGTGCTCCAGCCCCGGGCTCCGGTTCACCCCTCCACTTT	CSAPAPGSGSPLHF
-	TRBJ2-6	TRBV7-3	-	TGTGCTAGCAGCTTATCCGGTAGGTACGGGCAGTACTTCCTGACTTTC	CASSLSGRYGQYFLTF
-	TRBJ2-1	TRBV9	-	TGTGCCAGCAGCGAATCTAGCGAGAGGTTTTTCAGTGAGCAGTTCTTC	CASSESSERFFSEQFF
-	TRBJ2-5	TRBV9	-	TGTGCCAGCAGTGGTGAAGCGGGGAACAACAGGGAGCACTTC	CASSGEAGNNREHF
-	TRBJ2-1	TRBV20-1	many	TGCAGTGCTAGGTCCCGGGAGCAGTTTGAGCAGTTCTTC	CSARSREQFEQFF
-	TRBJ2-3	TRBV9	-	TGTGCCAGCAGCATGGGACGAGCGGCAGACACAGAGAATTTT	CASSMGRAADTENF
-	TRBJ2-3	TRBV7-3	-	TGTGCCAGCAGCTTATCAGGCGGAGGGCAAGAAGAAGCGCAGTATTTT	CASSLSGGGQEEAQYF
-	TRBJ2-5	TRBV7-7	-	TGTGCTAGCAGCTTATCCCCGAGGAATGAGCAGACCTACTACTTC	CASSLSPRNEQTYYF
-	TRBJ1-5	TRBV11-3	-	TGTGCCTGCAGCGTAGGGTCGGCTACGCAGCATTTT	CACSVGSATQHF
TRBD2	TRBJ2-3	TRBV2	-	TGTGCCAGCAGTGAAAGGGGACTACCAAACACGAAATATTTT	CASSERGLPNTKYF